This T cell receptor (beta chain) derives from a study of blood T cell repertoires in COVID-19. In the study overall: The United States, Italy and Spain provided the acute and convalescent COVID-19 samples. T cells, B-cell-depleted T cells, or PBMCs provided the cDNA or gDNA that served as material.

Assay: immunoSEQ multiplex PCR; the TCRdb copy retains only in-frame clones and omits some. The table lists over 50,000 clones, about 90% of them singletons, with approximately 5% in the top ten. Trimming took 5 bases from V and 5 from J; bases not matched to a gene: 11. CDR1 and CDR2 (germline): SEHNR, FQNEAQ (reference sequence). The CDR3 is 15 amino acids. The sequence came from a human donor in a cohort sampled during active COVID-19. Sequenced: peripheral blood. The genes are TRBV7-9 and TRBJ1-2; 7 nucleotides line up with TRBD1. The CDR3 DNA is TGTGCCAGCAGCCATACAGGGGCGCGCACGTATGGCTACACCTTC. Translated: CASSHTGARTYGYTF.